The T cell receptor (beta chain) under discussion was sequenced for a study of CD8 T cells in Susac syndrome. With random hexamers, reverse transcription was performed on roughly 0.5 to 1 ug of RNA. The CDR3 of TCR beta was amplified by immunoSEQ multiplex PCR across 54 Vbeta and 13 Jbeta. MiXCR, applied by TCRdb to the immunoSEQ multiplex PCR reads, yields one record per CDR3 protein. Here the sample spans around 270,000 distinct CDR3 sequences, approximately 85% being singletons. Sequencing of TCR beta covered CD8+ and CD4+ T cells obtained from blood. The patients serving as multiple sclerosis controls were treatment-naive. They had stable or active relapsing-remitting disease and fulfilled revised McDonald criteria. The V gene's germline CDR1 is SGDLS and CDR2 YYNGEE. The CDR3 is 13 residues long. The V end was cut by 0 bases, the J end by 0 bases, with 2 bases between.

Material for sequencing was CD8+ T cells from PBMCs. The rearrangement links TRBV9 to TRBJ2-3; D call uncertain. This sequence originates from a human donor with multiple sclerosis. This CDR3 reads CASSVVSTDTQYF. The CDR3 nucleotides read TGTGCCAGCAGCGTAGTTAGCACAGATACGCAGTATTTT. The full variable domain, with the rest looked up from reference TRBV9 and TRBJ2-3, is DSGVTQTPKHLITATGQRVTLRCSPRSGDLSVYWYQQSLDQGLQFLIQYYNGEERAKGNILERFSAQQFPDLHSELNLSSLELGDSALYFCASSVVSTDTQYFGPGTRLTVL.